This is a list of T cell receptor beta chains from one sample in a study of T-cell reconstitution after alpha-beta-depleted transplantation in children. TCRdb used MiXCR to reprocess the PCR reads, holding one entry per CDR3 protein. The sample yields about 1,000,000 distinct CDR3 sequences, about 29% seen once. The source was PBMCs, mostly from graft donor cells, collected 360 days after TCRalphabeta/CD19-depleted stem cell transplant. The receptors stem from a boy under two years old who had a stem cell transplant for SCID, so the T cells may come from the graft donor. CDR3s include the opening cysteine and the closing phenylalanine or tryptophan. D genes are given only for firm matches. A clone size is listed for some rows: how often the clone was seen (once, few, many), or a class if it is expanded.

>-|TRBV20-1|15|TRBD1|TRBJ2-5
TGCAGTGCGGAGGATGGGACAGATAGTAAAGAGACCCAGTACTTC
CSAEDGTDSKETQYF
>few|TRBV29-1|15|TRBD1|TRBJ2-3
TGCAGCGTTGCTGGGACAGCGAGCCGGACAGATACGCAGTATTTT
CSVAGTASRTDTQYF
>few|TRBV20-1|15|-|TRBJ2-3
TGCAGTGCTTCCAAGGGGACCCCGGGCACAGATACGCAGTATTTT
CSASKGTPGTDTQYF
>few|TRBV20-1|11|-|TRBJ2-3
TGCAGTGCTACGGGCACAGATACGCAGTATTTT
CSATGTDTQYF
>-|TRBV11-1|18|TRBD1|TRBJ1-3
TGTGCCAGCAGCAAAATTCAGGGGGCCCCGAGCTCTGGAAACACCATATATTTT
CASSKIQGAPSSGNTIYF
>-|TRBV7-8|15|-|TRBJ1-5
TGTGCCAGCAGCTTGGGGCAGCCCTTGAATCAGCCCCAGCATTTT
CASSLGQPLNQPQHF
>-|TRBV27|14|-|TRBJ2-1
TGTGCCAGCAGTTTATGGGTATCGAACAATGAGCAGTTCTTC
CASSLWVSNNEQFF
>few|TRBV5-5|16|TRBD1|TRBJ2-7
TGTGCCAGCAGCTCCCCCCGGGACAGGGCCAGAGGCGAGCAGTACTTC
CASSSPRDRARGEQYF
>-|TRBV30|15|TRBD2|TRBJ2-2
TGTGCCTGGACTAGCGGGGAGGGGAACACCGGGGAGCTGTTTTTT
CAWTSGEGNTGELFF
>-|TRBV2|18|-|TRBJ2-3
TGTGCCAGCAGTGAAGAGTCCGGCGGCTTCCCGATCACAGATACGCAGTATTTT
CASSEESGGFPITDTQYF
>-|TRBV12-3/TRBV12-4|15|TRBD2|TRBJ2-5
TGTGCCAGCAGTTTCAAGCGGGGGGGCCCAGAGACCCAGTACTTC
CASSFKRGGPETQYF
>-|TRBV20-1|15|TRBD2|TRBJ2-7
TGCAGTGCTAGCCCTAGCGGGGGCCTCTCCTACGAGCAGTACTTC
CSASPSGGLSYEQYF
>-|TRBV2|14|-|TRBJ1-1
TGTGCCAGCATGTCCGACAGGAAGCCCACTGAAGCTTTCTTT
CASMSDRKPTEAFF
>few|TRBV5-1|14|-|TRBJ1-4
TGCGCCAGCAGACTTGACCCCAGGACGGAAAAACTGTTTTTT
CASRLDPRTEKLFF
>-|TRBV4-2|14|-|TRBJ2-7
TGTGCCAGCAGCCATGTAGACAGCTCCTACGAGCAGTACTTC
CASSHVDSSYEQYF
>-|TRBV2|14|TRBD2|TRBJ2-3
TGTGCCACCCTAAGCGGGGGGGTCACAGATACGCAGTATTTT
CATLSGGVTDTQYF
>few|TRBV3-1|13|-|TRBJ2-7
TGTGCCAGCAGCCAAGATTCCGCTTACGAGCAGTACTTC
CASSQDSAYEQYF
>-|TRBV4-2|17|TRBD2|TRBJ2-2
TGTGCCAGCAGCGGGGGGAAAGCGGGGGGGCTTGCCGGGGAGCTGTTTTTT
CASSGGKAGGLAGELFF
>-|TRBV7-2|15|-|TRBJ2-7
TGTGCCAGCAGCGCTCGGGGGCTCCTCTCCTACGAGCAGTACTTC
CASSARGLLSYEQYF
>-|TRBV3-1|16|-|TRBJ2-5
TGTGCCAGCAGCCACCCCGGACTATCAAGGCGGGAGACCCAGTACTTC
CASSHPGLSRRETQYF
>many|TRBV24-1|18|TRBD2|TRBJ2-2
TGTGCCACCAGTGACCCAATCGCCGGGGGGGCTCCCACCGGGGAGCTGTTTTTT
CATSDPIAGGAPTGELFF
>-|TRBV4-3|15|-|TRBJ2-3
TGCGCCAGCAGCCAAATCCAGCGTTCCAGAGATACGCAGTATTTT
CASSQIQRSRDTQYF
>-|TRBV12-3/TRBV12-4|14|-|TRBJ1-2
TGTGCCAGCAGCCTCCAGGGAGCGGGAGGCGGCTACACCTTC
CASSLQGAGGGYTF
>few|TRBV12-3/TRBV12-4|13|TRBD2|TRBJ2-1
TGTGCCAGCAGGCCTGACACTAGCGGGGAGCAGTTCTTC
CASRPDTSGEQFF
>few|TRBV20-1|15|-|TRBJ2-5
TGCAGTGCTAGACCGAGTGGGGGGGCGTGGGAGACCCAGTACTTC
CSARPSGGAWETQYF
>many|TRBV5-1|14|-|TRBJ1-1
TGCGCCAGCAGCTGGTCGGGGACCAACACTGAAGCTTTCTTT
CASSWSGTNTEAFF
>-|TRBV4-1|20|TRBD1|TRBJ1-1
TGCGCCAGCAGCCAAGATCGGCCCTACAGGGGACCCATCATGAACACTGAAGCTTTCTTT
CASSQDRPYRGPIMNTEAFF
>-|TRBV4-1|17|-|TRBJ2-3
TGCGCCAGCAGCCAAGAATATAGTATCGGGGCCACAGATACGCAGTATTTT
CASSQEYSIGATDTQYF
>-|TRBV5-5|15|-|TRBJ2-1
TGTGCCAGCAGCTTGCTACGGACATCGGTCGATGAGCAGTTCTTC
CASSLLRTSVDEQFF
>-|TRBV5-6|14|TRBD1|TRBJ1-1
TGTGCCAGCAGCCCAGACAGGGAATACTTAGAAGCTTTCTTT
CASSPDREYLEAFF
>once|TRBV7-2|21|TRBD2|TRBJ2-3
TGTGCCAGCAGCTTAGCCCTGGGACTAGCGGGCTACGCAGACCGCACAGATACGCGGTCTTTT
CASSLALGLAGYADRTDTRSF
>-|TRBV28|16|-|TRBJ2-4
TGTGCCAGCAGTTCCGATCCCAGGGTAGCCAAAAACATTCAGTACTTC
CASSSDPRVAKNIQYF
>few|TRBV5-1|16|-|TRBJ2-3
TGCGCCAGCAGTCACATGACAGGCCCCACCACAGATACGCAGTATTTT
CASSHMTGPTTDTQYF
>-|TRBV5-5|13|-|TRBJ1-5
TGTGCCAGCAGCTTCCGGATGGAACAGCCCCAGCATTTT
CASSFRMEQPQHF
>-|TRBV9|16|TRBD2|TRBJ2-5
TGTGCCAGCAGCGTAGGTAGCGGGGGGGCTAAAGAGACCCAGTACTTC
CASSVGSGGAKETQYF
>few|TRBV12-3/TRBV12-4|15|-|TRBJ1-3
TGTGCCAGCAGTTTCGGGACGACCTCTGGAAACACCATATATTTT
CASSFGTTSGNTIYF
>-|TRBV10-3|14|TRBD1|TRBJ2-7
TGTGCCATCAGTGTGGGACAGGGGAACTACGAGCAGTACTTC
CAISVGQGNYEQYF
>many|TRBV28|17|-|TRBJ2-1
TGTGCCAGCAGTTCCCCTTGGGGACTTTCGGGGGGCGGTGAGCAGTTCTTC
CASSSPWGLSGGGEQFF
>once|TRBV6-1|15|TRBD2|TRBJ2-1
TGTGCCAGCAGTGGTAGCGGGGGGAGCAACAATGAGCAGTTCTTC
CASSGSGGSNNEQFF
>-|TRBV7-2|12|-|TRBJ2-5
TGTGCCAGCAGCTGGACGCTGGGGACCCAGTACTTC
CASSWTLGTQYF
>-|TRBV20-1|15|TRBD2|TRBJ2-1
TGCAGTGCTGACCCCTCACTAGCGGGGGGGAATGAGCAGTTCTTC
CSADPSLAGGNEQFF
>-|TRBV13|12|-|TRBJ2-2
TGTGCCAGCAGCTTAGGGGTCCGGGAGCTGTTTTTT
CASSLGVRELFF
>few|TRBV20-1|13|-|TRBJ1-4
TGCAGTGCTAGTGGTACAACTAATGAAAAACTGTTTTTT
CSASGTTNEKLFF
>-|TRBV5-1|14|-|TRBJ2-1
TGCGCCAGCCAACTCGAACCATCCTACAATGAGCAGTTCTTC
CASQLEPSYNEQFF
>-|TRBV7-9|13|TRBD1|TRBJ1-2
TGTGCCAGCAGGTCCGGGACAGGGAGGGGCTACACCTTC
CASRSGTGRGYTF
>many|TRBV12-3/TRBV12-4|14|TRBD1|TRBJ1-5
TGTGCCAGCAGTCTGACAGGGAGAAATCAGCCCCAGCATTTT
CASSLTGRNQPQHF
>-|TRBV18|16|TRBD1|TRBJ2-1
TGTGCCAGCTCACCTACCCAGAGACAGGGGAGCAATGAGCAGTTCTTC
CASSPTQRQGSNEQFF
>few|TRBV28|20|TRBD2|TRBJ2-2
TGTGCCAGCAGTGCCAAACTGGGACTAGCGGGACCAGCGAACACCGGGGAGCTGTTTTTT
CASSAKLGLAGPANTGELFF
>few|TRBV10-3|13|-|TRBJ1-5
TGTGCCATCTCTCCCGGGACCCCCCAGCCCCAGCATTTT
CAISPGTPQPQHF
>few|TRBV20-1|14|-|TRBJ1-6
TGCAGTGCTTGCACAGGGCATGAGAATTCACCCCTCCACTTT
CSACTGHENSPLHF
>many|TRBV7-9|14|-|TRBJ2-5
TGTGCCAGCAGCTTTTCGGCGTACCAAGAGACCCAGTACTTC
CASSFSAYQETQYF
>-|TRBV12-3/TRBV12-4|17|-|TRBJ1-1
TGTGCCAGCACCGCGGTCATTCGCCACCTCACCTCCACTGAAGCTTTCTTT
CASTAVIRHLTSTEAFF
>few|TRBV3-1|13|-|TRBJ2-1
TGTGCCAGCAGCCCCTACTTGGGTAATGAGCAGTTCTTC
CASSPYLGNEQFF